This T cell receptor (beta chain) was observed in a study of T cells in Graves' hyperthyroidism and ophthalmopathy. Study results and caveats: Ophthalmopathy was identified by the model a median 6.5 months ahead of onset.

RNA transcripts served as the template for amplifying TCR beta CDR3 regions. HTBI primers were the set used in a first-round RT-PCR of the TCR CDR3. TCRdb processed the multiplex PCR reads anew with MiXCR; each CDR3 protein has one entry. The profile shows hundreds of thousands of distinct CDR3 sequences, around 15% of them singletons. Extraction of PBMCs used 10 ml of fresh peripheral blood. This clonotype was seen a handful of times. The antigen is not known. The CDR3 extends over 13 amino acids. V was cut by 4 bases and J by 7 bases, with 11 bases left in between. This chain connects TRBV12-3 or TRBV12-4 to TRBJ2-1; D unclear. The specimen was blood. The clonotype was recovered from a woman aged 18-35 years with Graves' hyperthyroidism. In DNA, the CDR3 is TGTGCCAGCAGTTCTCTTCTTAAGAATGAGCAGTTCTTC. This translates into CASSSLLKNEQFF.